This T cell receptor beta chain was identified during a study of T cells in Graves' hyperthyroidism and ophthalmopathy. From RNA transcripts, TCR beta CDR3 regions were amplified. Initially, a first-round RT-PCR of the TCR CDR3 employed the HTBI primer set. A single record per CDR3 protein comes from TCRdb applying MiXCR to the multiplex PCR reads. The sample lists 700,000 or so distinct CDR3 sequences, about 14% occurring once. Between the trimmed V and J ends, which lost 5 bases and 8 bases, there was a span of 15 bases. CDR1 and CDR2 (germline): SGHTA, FQGNSA. The CDR3 is 13 amino acids. This rearrangement joins TRBV7-2 to TRBJ1-2; D is perhaps TRBD1 (5 bases). The receptor was derived from a woman in her forties or fifties with Graves' ophthalmopathy. The sequencing input was blood. CDR3 nucleotides: TGTGCCAGCAGCCTTCCGGGACTCAGGGGCTACACCTTC. This codes for CASSLPGLRGYTF.